This entry is about one TCR beta chain. Sequenced by immunoSEQ multiplex PCR; TCRdb stores in-frame clones only, minus some. Of over 2,000,000 clones in the sample, 93% were seen once. Terminally differentiated effector memory CD45RA+ cells were excluded from the naive CD8 cells, which were CD45RO-negative and positively selected for CCR7. The data are from a study of shared clonotypes between healthy human individuals. Germline assignment: CDR1 SQVTM and CDR2 ANQGSEA. This CDR3 has 17 amino acids. The V and J ends lost 1 base and 4 bases, in that order; junction bases with no gene match: 16. The rearrangement joins TRBV29-1 to TRBJ2-7; the match to TRBD1 covers 7 bases. What was sequenced was naive CD8+ T cells from PBMCs. The origin of this receptor is a man aged 18-30 years in good health. Some clones in this sample may be carry-over from other donors' samples. CDR3 DNA sequence: TGCAGCGTTGAAGCCTCCCACCGACAGGGCGATCCATACGAGCAGTACTTC. Translating gives CSVEASHRQGDPYEQYF.